This T cell receptor beta chain comes out of a study of immune reconstitution after stem cell transplant in scleroderma (dated by TCRdb to 2016 to 2017). Library prep was done by RT-PCR. The instrument was an Illumina MiSeq. TCRdb passed the public sequencing reads through fastp at Q25 and MiXCR, retaining productive beta sequences. Entries that share a CDR3 protein sequence are merged under the most common genes and DNA. Counted in this sample were about 4,800 distinct CDR3 sequences; around 8.5% of them appeared once. The ten largest clones add up to approximately 4% of the sample. As to this clonotype: Its antigen specificity is not known. There are no base qualities to consult, and no much larger clone falls within one base.

The source of this sequence is a male donor with systemic sclerosis. Sampling was done before or after autologous hematopoietic stem cell transplantation (not recorded which).

The CDR3 reads as follows: CSVEERGGVKSYEQYF. The DNA reads TGCAGCGTTGAAGAAAGGGGGGGCGTTAAGTCCTACGAGCAGTACTTC. The rearrangement joined TRBV29-1 to TRBJ2-7; TRBD2 is possibly the D segment (7 matching bases). Based on the germline V gene, the CDR1 and CDR2 sequences are SQVTM and ANQGSEA. Trimming takes 0 bases from V and 1 base from J, and the germline ends sit 16 bases apart. The CDR3 sequence holds 16 residues, the cysteine and phenylalanine included. The entry retains the CDR3 DNA only, 48 bases that are in frame from base 1.